This T cell receptor (beta chain) derives from a study of cytomegalovirus exposure and HLA in healthy donors. From germline, CDR1 is MNHEY and CDR2 SMNVEV (reference sequence). The CDR3 contains 14 residues. V gave up 2 bases and J gave up 2 bases; unmatched junction bases: 3. This PCR relied on a set of 60 Vbeta primers and 13 Jbeta primers. Profiling relied on immunoSEQ multiplex PCR, and the TCRdb table lists in-frame clones only, not all of them. The sample contains roughly 140,000 clones, approximately 80% of which appear only once. The receptor was isolated from a man aged 18 to 30 in good health and CMV-seronegative. Sequencing used PBMCs. V gene TRBV27 combines with J gene TRBJ2-7, with TRBD1 identical over 7 bases. The CDR3 loop reads CASSLRGQTYEQYF. CDR3 coding DNA: TGTGCCAGCAGTTTAAGGGGACAGACCTACGAGCAGTACTTC.